Listed below are T cell receptor beta chains from one sample, sequenced in a study of human T cells and chemical hapten exposure. A single record per CDR3 protein comes from TCRdb applying MiXCR to the RACE reads. The sample has about 48,000 distinct CDR3 sequences; 9.9% are singletons. Sample: whole blood, taken in connection with sensitization to the hapten diphenylcyclopropenone (DPC). These receptors all stem from a woman aged 35 to 49 with alopecia areata. Some clones in this sample may be carry-over from other donors' samples. The CDR3 runs from the conserved cysteine through the conserved F or W. D genes are given only for firm matches. A row's size may be missing; if present it is once, few, many or a size class.

TRBV7-6,few,.,TRBJ2-2,TGTGCCAGCAGCTTGTTCGACGGACCCGGGGAGCTGTTTTTT,CASSLFDGPGELFF
TRBV4-3,few,.,TRBJ2-5,TGCGCCAGCAGCCCTCAGGGGGGTATGATGGAGACCCAGTACTTC,CASSPQGGMMETQYF
TRBV12-5,many,TRBD2,TRBJ2-1,TGTGCTAGTGGTTTAACGGGACTAGCGGGGGGTCGCAGCTCCTACAATGAGCAGTTCTTC,CASGLTGLAGGRSSYNEQFF
TRBV20-1,.,.,TRBJ2-3,TGCAGTGCAGGGCTGACGGATTTCGGCACAGATACGCAGTATTTT,CSAGLTDFGTDTQYF
TRBV2,many,.,TRBJ1-6,TGTGCCAGCAGTAGAACAGGGATCACCTATAATTCACCCCTCCACTTT,CASSRTGITYNSPLHF
TRBV6-5,.,.,TRBJ1-1,TGTGCCAGCAGTTACGCATCACAGAAAATGAACACTGAAGCTTCCTTT,CASSYASQKMNTEASF
TRBV2,few,.,TRBJ2-6,TGTGCCAGCAGTTGGCGGGGTAGCTCTGGGGCCAACGTCCTGACTTTC,CASSWRGSSGANVLTF
TRBV7-3,.,TRBD2,TRBJ2-5,TGTGCCAGCAGCTTACCTAGCGGGGGTTCAGAGACCCAGTACTTC,CASSLPSGGSETQYF
TRBV28,few,.,TRBJ2-3,TGTGCCAGCAGTTTAGCCGCTGATACGCAGTATTTT,CASSLAADTQYF
TRBV12-3/TRBV12-4,.,TRBD1,TRBJ1-1,TGTGCCAGCAGTTCCACAGGGGACGTCGCTGAAGCTTTCTTT,CASSSTGDVAEAFF
TRBV27,.,TRBD1,TRBJ2-7,TGTGCCAGCAGTCCCATAAAGGGGGCGTACCTCCTAGACGAGCAGTACTTC,CASSPIKGAYLLDEQYF
TRBV5-4,few,TRBD2,TRBJ2-2,TGTGCCACGGGACTAGCGGGGAACACCGGGGAGCTGTTTTTT,CATGLAGNTGELFF
TRBV2,.,.,TRBJ1-4,TGTGCCAGCGGCCGGGGAAAAGAAAAACTGTTTTTT,CASGRGKEKLFF
TRBV29-1,once,.,TRBJ1-1,TGCAGCGTTGTTTACCGGGAGGGGACTGAAGCTTTCTTT,CSVVYREGTEAFF
TRBV20-1,many,TRBD2,TRBJ2-5,TGCAGTGCTGGGGGACCGTTCGGGAGGCAAGAGACCCAGTACTTC,CSAGGPFGRQETQYF
TRBV20-1,few,.,TRBJ2-3,TGCAGTGCTCGTCACGTGCAGAGAGATACGCAGTATTTT,CSARHVQRDTQYF
TRBV7-3,few,.,TRBJ2-2,TGTGCCAGCAGCCTGGGGGTCCGGCCGACGAACACCGGGGAGCTGTTTTTT,CASSLGVRPTNTGELFF
TRBV6-1,few,.,TRBJ1-1,TGTGCCAGCAGTGGCCTACAAAAGGGTACTGAAGCTTTCTTT,CASSGLQKGTEAFF
TRBV29-1,.,.,TRBJ1-1,TGCAGCGTTCACCATATTGGGGGTGAAGCTTTCTTT,CSVHHIGGEAFF
TRBV11-3,few,TRBD2,TRBJ2-3,TGTGCCAGCAGCCAAGCGGGGGGGCTTACAGATACGCAGTATTTT,CASSQAGGLTDTQYF
TRBV27,many,.,TRBJ1-5,TGTGCCAGCAGTAACACTAGGGGGAATCAGCCCCAGCATTTT,CASSNTRGNQPQHF
TRBV6-2/TRBV6-3,many,.,TRBJ2-2,TGTGCCAGCAGCGCCACCGGGGAGCTGTTTTTT,CASSATGELFF